The T cell receptor (beta chain) described here comes from a study of regulatory T cells in long-lasting Graves disease. Study conclusions and caveats: Patients whose Graves' disease persisted exhibited lower TCR diversity than those newly diagnosed.

Sample time point: newly diagnosed GD, antithyroid drugs for less than 3 months. With RNA extracted from PBMCs as input, the TCR library was made. Clinicians diagnosed Graves' disease using American Thyroid Association guidelines. V was clipped by 8 bases and J by 1 base; unmatched bases: 1. CDR3 length equals 13 residues. The germline CDR1 and CDR2 sequences are LGHDT and YNNKEL (reference sequence). Sequencing libraries for TCR beta were prepared with iRepertoire HTBI primers and Arm-PCR of CDR3 regions. TCRdb redid the calling of the multiplex PCR reads with MiXCR, one entry per CDR3 protein. The sample includes some 250,000 distinct CDR3 sequences, around 17% of them seen just once. This clonotype was seen ten or more times. Its antigen is unidentified.

This sequence joins TRBV3-1 and TRBJ2-5; 10 bases line up with TRBD1. The source material was peripheral blood mononuclear cells (PBMCs), sampled at new diagnosis, from a patient treated with antithyroid drugs. The source of this sequence is a female donor with Graves disease. The CDR3 DNA sequence: TGTGCCAGCGGGGACAGGGGCCAAGAGACCCAGTACTTC. Amino acid sequence: CASGDRGQETQYF.